This T cell receptor beta chain comes out of a study of shared clonotypes between healthy human individuals. The study's findings and limits: The researchers took only blood, and tissue repertoires probably look different.

As concerns this clone: Its antigen is not identified.

Naive CD8 cells lacked CD45RO, underwent positive selection for CCR7 and left out terminally differentiated effector memory CD45RA+ cells. All participating donors were Caucasian adults from Nashville, Tennessee. Some clones are missing from TCRdb's copy, which holds only in-frame ones; the method was immunoSEQ multiplex PCR. The sample contains millions of clones, 85% to 95% of which appear only once. V was pared by 3 bases and J by 3 bases, with 15 bases between. The V gene's germline CDR1 is MRHNA and CDR2 SNTAGT. The CDR3 length is 15 residues. The sample taken for sequencing was naive CD8+ T cells sorted from blood. The receptor comes from a man aged 18 to 30 in good health. V usage is TRBV6-4 and J usage is TRBJ2-7; D remains ambiguous. The CDR3 sequence: CASSETPLLLYEQYF. CDR3 DNA sequence: TGTGCCAGCAGTGAAACCCCCCTACTGCTCTACGAGCAGTACTTC.